The 10 T cell receptor beta chains reported below all come from one sample, sequenced in a study of PD-1 blockade in mismatch repair-deficient tumors. Some clones are missing from TCRdb's copy, which holds only in-frame ones; the method was immunoSEQ multiplex PCR. The repertoire holds about 51,000 clones, roughly 78% seen once, with more than 2.5% in the top ten. The source was peripheral blood, collected 4 weeks after starting pembrolizumab. These receptor sequences come from an adult with mismatch repair-deficient cancer.

This chain connects TRBV5-1 to TRBJ1-4; maybe TRBD1 (5 bases). Germline CDR1 is SGHRS and CDR2 is YFSETQ. The CDR3 covers 16 residues. V lost 0 bases, J lost 5 bases, and 14 bases lay in between. CDR3 sequence: CASSLGSGGRNEKLFF. DNA of the CDR3: TGCGCCAGCAGCTTGGGTTCCGGGGGTAGAAATGAAAAACTGTTTTTT.

In this sample, this clone turned up once. The chain has TRBV11-1 and TRBJ2-2; 12 nucleotides agree with TRBD2. V was pared by 6 bases and J by 5 bases, with 4 bases of the junction left unmatched. The CDR3 spans 15 residues. Germline values: CDR1 SGHAT, CDR2 FQDESV (reference sequence). CDR3 DNA: TGTGCCAGCAGACTAGCGGGAGGTCAAACCGGGGAGCTGTTTTTT. It is translated as CASRLAGGQTGELFF.

The J gene is TRBJ2-3, the V gene TRBV5-4; D possibly corresponds to TRBD2 (5 bases). The length of the CDR3 is 15 residues. V dropped 0 bases and J dropped 4 bases, with 12 bases sitting between them. CDR1 is SGHNT, CDR2 YYREEE, per germline (reference sequence). CDR3 nucleotides: TGTGCCAGCAGCTTGGCCGTGGGGAGCGCAGATACGCAGTATTTT. Translation gives CASSLAVGSADTQYF.

V usage is TRBV11-1 and J usage is TRBJ1-1; D is unresolved. Trimming stripped 5 bases from V and 3 bases from J, with 10 bases between. The germline V gene encodes CDR1 SGHAT and CDR2 FQDESV (reference sequence). This CDR3 has 13 amino acids. CDR3 bases: TGTGCCAGCAGCATGAGACCGTACACTGAAGCTTTCTTT. Its protein product is CASSMRPYTEAFF.

V and J are TRBV2 and TRBJ1-1; D gene unclear. CDR1 and CDR2 from the germline V gene are SNHLY and FYNNEI. This CDR3 has 13 residues. V was shortened by 4 bases and J by 1 base, with 7 bases between the two germline ends. The CDR3 DNA sequence: TGTGCCAGCAGTGCCCTAGAGAACACTGAAGCTTTCTTT. It is translated as CASSALENTEAFF.

V is TRBV18 and J is TRBJ1-3; D is unclear. CDR1 is KGHSH, CDR2 LQKENI, per germline. The V end lost 3 bases, the J end lost 0 bases, and 6 bases lay between the germline ends. The CDR3 consists of 14 residues. The CDR3 spells CASSPYDSGNTIYF. CDR3 in DNA: TGTGCCAGCTCACCTTACGACTCTGGAAACACCATATATTTT.

This rearrangement joins TRBV5-1 to TRBJ2-7; D tentatively reads TRBD1 or TRBD2 (6 bases each). This CDR3 contains 14 residues. V was pared by 5 bases and J by 3 bases, with 15 bases between. The germline V gene encodes CDR1 SGHRS and CDR2 YFSETQ. The CDR3 coding sequence is TGCGCCAGCAGGCGGGACAAGATGATCTACGAGCAGTACTTC. Its translation is CASRRDKMIYEQYF.

The V and J genes are TRBV4-2 and TRBJ2-1, with D perhaps TRBD2 (6 bases). With 0 bases removed from V and 5 bases from J, the gap between germline ends came to 14 bases. The CDR3 covers 16 residues. Germline V CDR1 and CDR2: LGHNA, YNFKEQ. CDR3 sequence reads: CASSQDYRELNNEQFF. As DNA, the CDR3 is TGTGCCAGCAGCCAAGATTACCGGGAGCTCAACAATGAGCAGTTCTTC.

This rearrangement joins TRBV9 to TRBJ1-2; the D gene is possibly TRBD1 (5 bases). V lost 0 bases, J lost 7 bases, and 16 bases lay in between. The germline gives CDR1 SGDLS, CDR2 YYNGEE. This CDR3 is built from 15 residues. The CDR3 DNA reads TGTGCCAGCAGCGTAGAAGGACGGGGCTTTGGTGGCTACACCTTC. Its translation: CASSVEGRGFGGYTF.

The rearrangement joins TRBV19 to TRBJ1-5, with 9 bases lining up with TRBD1. Germline-derived CDR1 and CDR2 are LNHDA and SQIVND (reference sequence). V dropped 8 bases and J dropped 7; count of bases not matched to a gene: 9. This CDR3 spans 14 amino acids. The CDR3 loop is CASFSGTGRQPQHF. The DNA of the CDR3 is TGTGCCAGTTTCTCCGGGACAGGGAGGCAGCCCCAGCATTTT.